This T cell receptor beta chain was captured in a study of OX40 agonist ivuxolimab in advanced cancers. The table came from immunoSEQ multiplex PCR; TCRdb's copy has only in-frame clones and leaves some out. The sample records roughly 80,000 clones, over 75% being singletons. The CDR3 length is 12 residues. Germline CDR1 is SGHTA and CDR2 is FQGNSA. Trimming took 1 base from V and 5 from J, leaving 2 bases between them. Material: CD4+ or CD8+ T cells sorted from blood, obtained in a trial of the OX40 agonist ivuxolimab. This TCR derives from an adult with an advanced solid tumor such as melanoma, head and neck, liver or kidney cancer. The chain couples TRBV7-2 to TRBJ2-2; D is uncertain. DNA of the CDR3: TGTGCCAGCAGCTTAGGAACCGGGGAGCTGTTTTTT. It encodes CASSLGTGELFF.